The subject of this entry is one TCR beta chain. The antigen is unknown. V lost 4 bases and J lost 9; bases outside the gene matches: 6. Germline CDR1 and CDR2: PRHDT and FYEKMQ (reference sequence). The CDR3 has 16 amino acids. The data are from a study of cytomegalovirus exposure and HLA in healthy donors. General study points: Prior analysis indicated that the majority of TCR beta V segments exhibited productivity approximately 87% or approximately 30% of the time. It was 150 to 200 TCR beta chains that were listed as cytomegalovirus-associated.

Among the donors, all were healthy bone marrow donors. Use of 60 Vbeta and 13 Jbeta primers characterized the PCR. The assay was immunoSEQ multiplex PCR, and TCRdb's table has in-frame clones only and misses some. This table holds some 180,000 clones, 75% to 85% found once. The sample was PBMCs. The sequence was obtained from a woman in her 30s in good health and CMV-seropositive. The chain is built from TRBV13 and TRBJ2-1; 16 bases align to TRBD2. The CDR3 region has the DNA TGTGCCAGCAGCTCGGGACTAGCGGGGGGGCAGAGTGAGCAGTTCTTC. Its translation: CASSSGLAGGQSEQFF. Full variable domain (rest looked up from reference TRBV13 and TRBJ2-1): AAGVIQSPRHLIKEKRETATLKCYPIPRHDTVYWYQQGPGQDPQFLISFYEKMQSDKGSIPDRFSAQQFSDYHSELNMSSLELGDSALYFCASSSGLAGGQSEQFFGPGTRLTVL.